What follows are 16 T cell receptor beta chains derived from one specimen sequenced in a study of blood T cell repertoires in COVID-19. TCRdb keeps only in-frame clones here, not all; method: immunoSEQ multiplex PCR. Here the sample spans roughly 150,000 clones, approximately 84% being singletons. Sequencing was done on a sample of peripheral blood. The receptors were sampled from a woman of 80 years or more with COVID-19, enrolled during active disease.

This rearrangement joins TRBV3-1 (or the pseudogene TRBV3-2) to TRBJ2-5, with a tentative D call TRBD1 (5 bases). The CDR3 extends over 16 amino acids. Germline V gene data show CDR1 as LGHDT and CDR2 as YNNKEL (reference sequence). V shed 2 bases and J shed 4 bases, with 17 bases lying between them. The CDR3: CASSQPSWQGGETQYF. The CDR3 DNA reads as TGTGCCAGCAGCCAACCCTCTTGGCAGGGTGGAGAGACCCAGTACTTC.

V and J are TRBV5-4 and TRBJ2-3; 9 bases map to TRBD2. The length of the CDR3 is 15 residues. Losses at the gene ends were 3 bases for V and 5 bases for J; bases not matched to a gene: 7. Germline loops: CDR1 SGHNT, CDR2 YYREEE (reference sequence). CDR3 loop: CASSSLAGRGDTQYF. The DNA for the CDR3 is TGTGCCAGCAGCTCTCTAGCGGGGCGCGGAGATACGCAGTATTTT.

This rearrangement joins TRBV4-3 to TRBJ1-4, with 7 bases aligning to TRBD1. This CDR3 has 17 residues. Germline CDR1 and CDR2: LGHNA and YSLEER. J gave up 2 bases and V 0 bases, and 6 bases lay outside the gene matches. CDR3: CASSQEFEGATNEKLFF. In DNA, the CDR3 is TGCGCCAGCAGCCAAGAATTCGAGGGGGCCACTAATGAAAAACTGTTTTTT.

Notes on this clone: At one of its ends the junction is not consistent with the germline gene, which may arise from a read error. V gene TRBV20-1 combines with J gene TRBJ2-7, with 8 bases lining up with TRBD1. This CDR3 has 10 residues. Germline CDR1 reads DFQATT; CDR2 reads SNEGSKA (reference sequence). CDR3 sequence: CSASYRGEHF. DNA for the CDR3: TGCAGTGCTTCATACAGGGGGGAGCACTTC.

The V call is TRBV5-1, the J call TRBJ1-2; no reliable D call. Between the trimmed V and J ends, which lost 0 bases and 8 bases, there was a span of 11 bases. CDR3 length equals 13 residues. CDR1 is SGHRS and CDR2 is YFSETQ in the germline V gene. CDR3 sequence reads: CASSLGGNGGYTF. In DNA, the CDR3 is TGCGCCAGCAGCTTGGGAGGTAACGGGGGCTACACCTTC.

On this clone: This sample includes further DNA sequences coding for the same CDR3. V usage is TRBV5-1 and J usage is TRBJ2-7; 7 positions match TRBD1. The length of the CDR3 is 14 residues. Germline CDR1 is SGHRS and CDR2 is YFSETQ. Losses at the gene ends were 2 bases for V and 0 bases for J; bases not matched to a gene: 2. CDR3 nucleotides: TGCGCCAGCAGCTTACAGGGGCCCTCCTACGAGCAGTACTTC. Its translation: CASSLQGPSYEQYF.

This sequence joins TRBV19 and TRBJ2-7; D possibly corresponds to TRBD2 (6 bases). Trimming removed 5 bases at V and 5 bases at J, with 13 bases between. Germline loops: CDR1 LNHDA, CDR2 SQIVND (reference sequence). CDR3 length: 13 amino acids. CDR3 sequence reads: CASSSWEVHEQYF. CDR3 in DNA: TGTGCCAGTAGTTCTTGGGAGGTACACGAGCAGTACTTC.

This chain uses TRBV11-2 with TRBJ2-2; D perhaps matches TRBD1 (6 bases). The length of the CDR3 is 15 residues. Trimming stripped 7 bases from V and 2 bases from J, with 14 bases between. Germline V gives CDR1 SGHAT, CDR2 FQNNGV. The CDR3 nucleotides read TGTGCCAGCAACGATCGGGACAAAAACACCGGGGAGCTGTTTTTT. This codes for CASNDRDKNTGELFF. Full variable domain (missing parts from reference TRBV11-2 and TRBJ2-2): EAGVAQSPRYKIIEKRQSVAFWCNPISGHATLYWYQQILGQGPKLLIQFQNNGVVDDSQLPKDRFSAERLKGVDSTLKIQPAKLEDSAVYLCASNDRDKNTGELFFGEGSRLTVL.

The V and J genes are TRBV27 and TRBJ2-3; 11 nucleotides align to TRBD2. This CDR3 spans 17 amino acids. Germline CDR1 is MNHEY and CDR2 is SMNVEV (reference sequence). The trim removed 4 bases at V and 0 bases at J, leaving 6 bases unmatched. The CDR3 DNA is TGTGCCAGCAGTTCTAAGACTAGCGGGGTGAGCACAGATACGCAGTATTTT. This encodes CASSSKTSGVSTDTQYF.

The gene calls are TRBV6-2 or TRBV6-3 and TRBJ1-5; 9 bases align to TRBD1. This CDR3 is built from 14 residues. Germline V gene sequence: CDR1 MNHEY, CDR2 SVGEGT. The V segment lost 4 bases and the J segment 5 bases; nucleotides outside the gene matches: 3. CDR3 sequence reads: CASSSDRGYQPQHF. As DNA, the CDR3 is TGTGCCAGCAGTTCGGACAGGGGATATCAGCCCCAGCATTTT.

The chain joins TRBV24-1 to TRBJ2-2, with 8 bases identical to TRBD2. V lost 5 bases and J lost 4; bases outside the gene matches: 5. Germline-derived CDR1 and CDR2 are KGHDR and SFDVKD. The CDR3 has 15 residues. CDR3 in amino acids: CATSGSGAGTGELFF. CDR3 in DNA: TGTGCCACCAGTGGTAGCGGGGCTGGCACCGGGGAGCTGTTTTTT.

The rearrangement uses TRBV3-1 (or the pseudogene TRBV3-2) and TRBJ1-1; D is perhaps TRBD1 (5 bases). Germline CDR1 and CDR2: LGHDT and YNNKEL (reference sequence). The length of the CDR3 is 13 residues. The V end lost 4 bases, the J end lost 7 bases, and 13 bases lay between the germline ends. The CDR3 spells CASSPLGAIEAFF. The CDR3 DNA follows: TGTGCCAGCAGCCCGTTAGGGGCTATTGAAGCTTTCTTT.

The rearrangement links TRBV30 to TRBJ2-1; D is unresolved. Germline CDR1 is GTSNPN and CDR2 is SVGIG (reference sequence). The CDR3 has 14 amino acids. Trimming left V 2 bases short and J 0 bases short, with 8 bases between. CDR3 sequence (DNA): TGTGCCTGGAGTCGACTTAGCTCCTACAATGAGCAGTTCTTC. Amino acids: CAWSRLSSYNEQFF.

The chain couples TRBV3-1 (or the pseudogene TRBV3-2) to TRBJ2-3; D gene ambiguous. The V end was cut by 6 bases, the J end by 2 bases, with 9 bases between. The CDR3 runs 13 residues. Germline CDR1 reads LGHDT; CDR2 reads YNNKEL (reference sequence). CDR3 region: CASRMRNTDTQYF. The CDR3 DNA reads as TGTGCCAGCAGAATGCGGAACACAGATACGCAGTATTTT.

This clone was recorded a few times. The genes are TRBV9 and TRBJ1-3; TRBD1 matches 9 bases. The CDR3 covers 18 residues. V lost 0 bases and J lost 1; bases outside the gene matches: 8. Germline V gives CDR1 SGDLS, CDR2 YYNGEE. CDR3 nucleotides: TGTGCCAGCAGCGTAGCTACGGGACAGGGCGCATCTGGAAACACCATATATTTT. Translated: CASSVATGQGASGNTIYF.

The chain combines TRBV6-5 with TRBJ1-1, with 9 bases that match TRBD1. V lost 6 bases and J lost 5; bases outside the gene matches: 7. The CDR3 length is 14 residues. In germline, CDR1 is MNHEY, CDR2 SVGAGI. CDR3 DNA: TGTGCCAGCAGGGGGACAGGGATGGGAACTGAAGCTTTCTTT. Protein sequence: CASRGTGMGTEAFF.